The 16 T cell receptor beta chains reported below all come from one sample, sequenced in a study of blood T cell repertoires in COVID-19. TCRdb's copy holds only in-frame clones and misses some; the assay was immunoSEQ multiplex PCR. The table records some 74,000 clones, approximately 80% of them present only once. Sequencing was carried out using peripheral blood. The receptors derive from a human donor in a cohort sampled during active COVID-19.

The chain couples TRBV7-8 to TRBJ1-2; 12 bases align to TRBD1. The CDR3 is 16 amino acids. Germline CDR1 and CDR2: SGHVS and FQNEAQ. The V gene end was trimmed by 5 bases and the J gene end by 2 bases; junction bases not matched to a gene: 6. The CDR3 reads CASSKTGQGANYGYTF. Here the CDR3 DNA reads TGTGCCAGCAGCAAAACGGGACAGGGGGCCAACTATGGCTACACCTTC.

V and J are TRBV5-1 and TRBJ2-3, with a tentative D call TRBD2 (6 bases). The CDR3 is 13 amino acids. The germline V gene encodes CDR1 SGHRS and CDR2 YFSETQ. V lost 2 bases and J 5 bases, leaving 9 bases between the germline ends. The CDR3 nucleotides are TGCGCCAGCAGCTTTAGCGGAGGAGATACGCAGTATTTT. Protein: CASSFSGGDTQYF.

The chain couples TRBV2 to TRBJ1-1; D call uncertain. Trimming removed 3 bases from V and 1 base from J, with 15 bases in between. Germline lookup yields CDR1 SNHLY and CDR2 FYNNEI. There are 16 residues in the CDR3. In DNA form, the CDR3 reads TGTGCCAGCAGTGATCCGGGTTCCCCGGCGAACACTGAAGCTTTCTTT. It encodes CASSDPGSPANTEAFF.

The genes are TRBV24-1 and TRBJ2-1, with a possible D match to TRBD2 (6 bases). CDR3 size: 22 residues. Germline values: CDR1 KGHDR, CDR2 SFDVKD. The V end lost 7 bases, the J end lost 4 bases, and 37 bases lay between the germline ends. The CDR3 loop reads CATRVARSDAGSPDELYNEQFF. The CDR3, as DNA: TGTGCCACCAGAGTCGCCAGGAGTGACGCGGGGAGCCCCGACGAACTTTACAATGAGCAGTTCTTC.

The J gene is TRBJ1-5, the V gene TRBV12-3 or TRBV12-4; 9 bases match TRBD1. The CDR3 covers 13 residues. The ends lost 6 bases at V and 7 bases at J; junction bases unmatched: 4. In nucleotides, the CDR3 is TGTGCCAGCAGCTACGACAGGGGGCAGCCCCAGCATTTT. As protein: CASSYDRGQPQHF.

V and J are TRBV6-2 or TRBV6-3 and TRBJ1-5, with a possible D match to TRBD1 (5 bases). V was cut by 4 bases and J by 3 bases, with 10 bases left in between. The CDR3 runs to 14 residues. Germline CDR1 and CDR2: MNHEY and SVGEGT. CDR3 sequence reads: CASSSQVPNQPQHF. CDR3 nucleotide sequence: TGTGCCAGCAGTTCACAGGTTCCCAATCAGCCCCAGCATTTT.

In its sample, this clone was seen once. This chain joins TRBV7-3 and TRBJ1-1, with TRBD1 identical over 7 bases. CDR1 is SGHTA, CDR2 FQGTGA, per germline. The junction had 6 bases not matched to a gene; V was cut back by 3 bases and J by 2 bases. The CDR3 totals 15 residues. CDR3 DNA: TGTGCCAGCAGCTTTGGGGACAGACTTAACACTGAAGCTTTCTTT. This translates into CASSFGDRLNTEAFF.

The CDR3 region is CAWSEGRGNQPQHF. CDR3 coding DNA: TGTGCCTGGAGCGAGGGCAGAGGCAATCAGCCCCAGCATTTT. V usage is TRBV30 and J usage is TRBJ1-5; D ambiguous. Germline V gene data show CDR1 as GTSNPN and CDR2 as SVGIG (reference sequence). V shed 3 bases and J shed 2 bases, with 11 bases lying between them. This CDR3 has 14 residues.

The chain uses TRBV14 and TRBJ1-4; D is unresolved. The CDR3 is 15 residues long. Trimming stripped 4 bases from V and 0 bases from J, with 9 bases between. From germline, CDR1 is SGHDN and CDR2 FVKESK. CDR3 amino acids: CASSPIGATNEKLFF. CDR3 DNA: TGTGCCAGCAGCCCCATAGGAGCAACTAATGAAAAACTGTTTTTT.

The chain carries TRBV14 and TRBJ1-4; TRBD1 matches 7 bases. V gave up 4 bases and J gave up 4 bases; unmatched junction bases: 9. The germline V gene has CDR1 SGHDN and CDR2 FVKESK. CDR3 length equals 16 residues. Here the CDR3 DNA reads TGTGCCAGCAGCCCCCACCGTGGACAGGATAATGAAAAACTGTTTTTT. Protein sequence: CASSPHRGQDNEKLFF.

This chain uses TRBV7-2 with TRBJ2-2, with D tentatively TRBD1 (6 bases). Germline values: CDR1 SGHTA, CDR2 FQGNSA. V was pared by 3 bases and J by 0 bases, with 14 bases between. CDR3 length equals 17 residues. Here the CDR3 DNA reads TGTGCCAGCAGCTTCGGTCAGGGGACGCCGAACACCGGGGAGCTGTTTTTT. It yields the protein CASSFGQGTPNTGELFF. The whole variable domain, remainder taken from reference TRBV7-2 and TRBJ2-2, is GAGVSQSPSNKVTEKGKDVELRCDPISGHTALYWYRQSLGQGLEFLIYFQGNSAPDKSGLPSDRFSAERTGGSVSTLTIQRTQQEDSAVYLCASSFGQGTPNTGELFFGEGSRLTVL.

The chain uses TRBV6-5 and TRBJ1-5; D is perhaps TRBD1 (6 bases). Per germline, CDR1 MNHEY and CDR2 SVGAGI. This CDR3 is 14 amino acids long. Trimming left V 8 bases short and J 4 bases short, with 15 bases between. CDR3 sequence (DNA): TGTGCCAGCTCCCTTGGGACACGGAATCAGCCCCAGCATTTT. Translated, it gives CASSLGTRNQPQHF.

The chain joins TRBV7-9 to TRBJ2-5; 7 bases are a match to TRBD2. The germline CDR1 and CDR2 sequences are SEHNR and FQNEAQ (reference sequence). The CDR3 runs to 14 residues. V lost 1 base and J lost 1; bases outside the gene matches: 0. This CDR3 is CASSLGGGQETQYF. DNA of the CDR3: TGTGCCAGCAGCTTAGGCGGGGGCCAAGAGACCCAGTACTTC.

This clone was seen only once. This rearrangement joins TRBV29-1 to TRBJ2-3, with 8 bases matching TRBD2. CDR1 is SQVTM, CDR2 ANQGSEA, per germline. J gave up 6 bases and V 6 bases, and 5 bases lay outside the gene matches. The CDR3 runs 12 residues. The CDR3 reads CSVIAGPDTQYF. The CDR3 nucleotides read TGCAGCGTAATAGCGGGACCGGATACGCAGTATTTT.

The rearrangement links TRBV18 to TRBJ2-7, with TRBD1 identical over 8 bases. The junction had 2 bases not matched to a gene; V was cut back by 5 bases and J by 5 bases. The length of the CDR3 is 12 residues. Per the germline V gene, CDR1 is KGHSH and CDR2 is LQKENI. The CDR3 DNA follows: TGTGCCAGCTCAGTGGACAGGGACGAGCAGTACTTC. It specifies CASSVDRDEQYF.

V usage is TRBV12-3 or TRBV12-4 and J usage is TRBJ1-1; D remains ambiguous. The CDR3 length is 11 residues. V was pared by 1 base and J by 11 bases, with 8 bases between. The CDR3 here is CASSLGVVAFF. For the CDR3, the DNA is TGTGCCAGCAGTTTAGGAGTGGTGGCTTTCTTT.